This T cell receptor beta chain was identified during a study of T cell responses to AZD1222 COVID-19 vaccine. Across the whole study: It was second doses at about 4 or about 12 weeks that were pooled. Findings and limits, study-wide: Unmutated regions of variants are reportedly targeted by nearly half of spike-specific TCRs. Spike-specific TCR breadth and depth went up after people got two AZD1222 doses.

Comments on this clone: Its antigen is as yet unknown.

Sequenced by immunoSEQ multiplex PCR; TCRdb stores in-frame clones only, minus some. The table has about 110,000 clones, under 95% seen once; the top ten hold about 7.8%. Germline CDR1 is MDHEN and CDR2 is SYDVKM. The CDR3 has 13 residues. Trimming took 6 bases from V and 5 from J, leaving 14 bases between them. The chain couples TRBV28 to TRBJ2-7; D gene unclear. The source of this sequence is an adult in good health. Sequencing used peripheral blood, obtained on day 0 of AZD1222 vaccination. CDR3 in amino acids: CASRPSRAHEQYF. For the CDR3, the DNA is TGTGCCAGCAGACCAAGTAGGGCCCACGAGCAGTACTTC.